The 21 T cell receptor beta chains in this list originate from one sample, sequenced in a study of blood T cell repertoires in COVID-19. Sequencing was performed with immunoSEQ multiplex PCR; in TCRdb, only in-frame clones are kept and a portion is missing. The sample shows about 140,000 clones, 80% to 90% of them seen only once. Sequencing used peripheral blood. The receptor set was obtained from a man between 60 and 75 years old with active or convalescent COVID-19.

The V and J genes are TRBV6-4 and TRBJ1-2; TRBD1 agrees at 9 bases. Germline V lookup: CDR1 MRHNA, CDR2 SNTAGT. The CDR3 loop spans 14 amino acids. With 6 bases clipped from V and 5 bases from J, the junction kept 7 bases outside the gene matches. The CDR3 nucleotides are TGTGCCAGCAGCCCCTCCGGGACAGGGTATGGCTACACCTTC. Protein: CASSPSGTGYGYTF.

This clone is medium-sized within its sample. This chain connects TRBV4-3 to TRBJ2-3, with 12 bases fitting TRBD2. The V gene end was trimmed by 6 bases and the J gene end by 4 bases; junction bases not matched to a gene: 14. This CDR3 is 18 amino acids long. Germline V lookup: CDR1 LGHNA, CDR2 YSLEER. The CDR3 protein is CASSPSLLAGGPADTQYF. The CDR3 DNA follows: TGCGCCAGCAGTCCAAGCCTTCTAGCGGGAGGGCCGGCAGATACGCAGTATTTT.

The chain recombines TRBV29-1 with TRBJ2-2; 11 bases align to TRBD2. Losses at the gene ends were 1 base for V and 6 bases for J; bases not matched to a gene: 1. The CDR3 length is 14 residues. The germline V gene encodes CDR1 SQVTM and CDR2 ANQGSEA. In DNA form, the CDR3 reads TGCAGCGTTGAAGTAGCGGGAGGGCCCGGGGAGCTGTTTTTT. Translating it yields CSVEVAGGPGELFF.

The gene calls are TRBV28 and TRBJ1-4; D gene unclear. Germline V gene sequence: CDR1 MDHEN, CDR2 SYDVKM. V lost 2 bases and J lost 7, with 2 bases in between. This CDR3 contains 11 residues. CDR3 in DNA: TGTGCCAGCAGTTTACGTGAAAAACTGTTTTTT. Translation: CASSLREKLFF.

The V call is TRBV5-8, the J call TRBJ1-6; 9 positions agree with TRBD1. This CDR3 is 16 amino acids long. Germline V gene data show CDR1 as SGHTS and CDR2 as YDEGEE. V dropped 4 bases and J dropped 6; count of bases not matched to a gene: 8. CDR3 bases: TGTGCCAGCAGCCGTTACGGACAGGGGAGTAATTCACCCCTCCACTTT. It specifies CASSRYGQGSNSPLHF.

The chain carries TRBV9 and TRBJ1-2; D unclear. This CDR3 contains 16 residues. Trimming stripped 0 bases from V and 0 bases from J, with 12 bases between. Germline V gene data show CDR1 as SGDLS and CDR2 as YYNGEE. CDR3 region: CASSVGHVRANYGYTF. CDR3 in DNA: TGTGCCAGCAGCGTAGGACACGTTAGAGCTAACTATGGCTACACCTTC.

This clone was detected only a few times. The chain links TRBV24-1 to TRBJ2-6, with 9 bases lining up with TRBD2. CDR1 is KGHDR, CDR2 SFDVKD, per germline. Germline trimming cut 2 bases from V and 0 bases from J; bases unmatched to any gene: 4. This CDR3 is 18 amino acids long. This CDR3 reads CATSDSSGAFSGANVLTF. The CDR3 DNA reads TGTGCCACCAGTGATTCTAGCGGGGCCTTCTCTGGGGCCAACGTCCTGACTTTC.

V usage is TRBV11-2 and J usage is TRBJ2-2, with 9 bases identical to TRBD1. V lost 3 bases and J lost 6; bases outside the gene matches: 11. The CDR3 covers 17 residues. CDR1 and CDR2 from the germline V gene are SGHAT and FQNNGV. The CDR3 reads CASSFRWDRVLSGELFF. The CDR3 region has the DNA TGTGCCAGCAGCTTTCGATGGGACAGGGTCCTCTCCGGGGAGCTGTTTTTT.

The rearrangement uses TRBV6-5 and TRBJ2-3; TRBD2 aligns across 7 bases. From germline, CDR1 is MNHEY and CDR2 SVGAGI. V lost 0 bases to trimming and J lost 3 bases; unmatched junction nucleotides: 0. The CDR3 extends over 14 amino acids. The CDR3: CASSYSGGTDTQYF. As DNA, the CDR3 is TGTGCCAGCAGTTACTCGGGGGGGACAGATACGCAGTATTTT.

The V gene is TRBV25-1, the J gene TRBJ2-2, with 7 bases matching TRBD1. J gave up 2 bases and V 6 bases, and 6 bases lay outside the gene matches. From germline, CDR1 is MGHDK and CDR2 SYGVNS. This CDR3 spans 15 amino acids. CDR3 protein: CASRGRDSNTGELFF. DNA for the CDR3: TGTGCCAGCAGGGGCCGGGACAGTAACACCGGGGAGCTGTTTTTT.

The gene calls are TRBV5-4 and TRBJ1-1; 9 bases map to TRBD1. This CDR3 region has 17 residues. Germline V CDR1 and CDR2: SGHNT, YYREEE (reference sequence). V shed 4 bases and J 2 bases; nucleotides not matched to a gene: 12. As DNA, the CDR3 is TGTGCCAGCAGCAACTTCTCAGGGACAGGGTATAACACTGAAGCTTTCTTT. Translated: CASSNFSGTGYNTEAFF. The complete variable domain, with remaining parts taken from reference TRBV5-4 and TRBJ1-1, reads ETGVTQSPTHLIKTRGQQVTLRCSSQSGHNTVSWYQQALGQGPQFIFQYYREEENGRGNFPPRFSGLQFPNYSSELNVNALELDDSALYLCASSNFSGTGYNTEAFFGQGTRLTVV.

The chain is built from TRBV4-1 and TRBJ2-1, with 12 bases identical to TRBD2. This CDR3 is built from 18 residues. The ends lost 1 base at V and 2 bases at J; junction bases unmatched: 6. Germline V gene sequence: CDR1 MGHRA, CDR2 YSYEKL. Here the CDR3 DNA reads TGCGCCAGCAGCCAAGTTACCCTAGCGGGAGGGGCCTACAATGAGCAGTTCTTC. Its translation is CASSQVTLAGGAYNEQFF.

The rearrangement uses TRBV15 and TRBJ2-3; 8 bases map to TRBD1. The germline V gene has CDR1 LNHNV and CDR2 YYDKDF (reference sequence). Germline trimming cut 10 bases from V and 1 base from J; bases unmatched to any gene: 7. This CDR3 spans 14 amino acids. The CDR3 reads CASSGQGGTDTQYF. In nucleotides, the CDR3 is TGTGCCAGCTCCGGACAGGGTGGCACAGATACGCAGTATTTT.

The chain has TRBV9 and TRBJ1-4; D is undetermined. This CDR3 comprises 15 residues. Trimming removed 0 bases at V and 8 bases at J, with 14 bases between. Germline V gene lookup returns CDR1 SGDLS and CDR2 YYNGEE. CDR3 protein: CASSVGAGGGEKLFF. The CDR3 nucleotides are TGTGCCAGCAGCGTAGGTGCCGGAGGTGGAGAAAAACTGTTTTTT. Supplemented by reference TRBV9 and TRBJ1-4, the full variable domain reads DSGVTQTPKHLITATGQRVTLRCSPRSGDLSVYWYQQSLDQGLQFLIQYYNGEERAKGNILERFSAQQFPDLHSELNLSSLELGDSALYFCASSVGAGGGEKLFFGSGTQLSVL.

The chain uses TRBV28 and TRBJ2-3, with a weak D call TRBD2 (6 bases). The ends were cut back, 8 bases at V and 2 bases at J, with 20 bases in the middle. The germline CDR1 and CDR2 sequences are MDHEN and SYDVKM. CDR3 length equals 16 residues. The CDR3 spells CASSDGGGNPTDTQYF. CDR3 nucleotide sequence: TGTGCCAGCTCTGATGGAGGCGGGAATCCCACAGATACGCAGTATTTT. The whole variable domain, filled in from reference TRBV28 and TRBJ2-3, reads DVKVTQSSRYLVKRTGEKVFLECVQDMDHENMFWYRQDPGLGLRLIYFSYDVKMKEKGDIPEGYSVSREKKERFSLILESASTNQTSMYLCASSDGGGNPTDTQYFGPGTRLTVL.

The CDR3 spells CASSPGLVGTGELFF. CDR3 in DNA: TGCGCCAGCAGTCCGGGACTAGTCGGCACCGGGGAGCTGTTTTTT. This chain links TRBV10-2 with TRBJ2-2; 8 bases fit TRBD2. This CDR3 spans 15 amino acids. Germline assignment: CDR1 WSHSY and CDR2 SAAADI. V shed 5 bases, J shed 4 bases, and the junction held 6 bases outside the gene matches.

The chain links TRBV5-4 to TRBJ2-7; D not resolved. V lost 0 bases, J lost 2 bases, and 9 bases lay in between. The length of the CDR3 is 14 residues. Germline V gene data show CDR1 as SGHNT and CDR2 as YYREEE (reference sequence). CDR3 DNA: TGTGCCAGCAGCTTGGAGCCTGAAGCCTACGAGCAGTACTTC. Amino acid sequence: CASSLEPEAYEQYF.

This chain joins TRBV7-2 and TRBJ1-1; D possibly corresponds to TRBD1 (6 bases). The germline gives CDR1 SGHTA, CDR2 FQGNSA. Trimming left V 8 bases short and J 1 base short, with 11 bases between. This CDR3 has 13 residues. CDR3 in DNA: TGTGCCAGCTTAGGACAGTGGAACACTGAAGCTTTCTTT. This translates into CASLGQWNTEAFF.

CDR3 loop: CASRPPGLAGPNEQFF. DNA for the CDR3: TGTGCCAGCAGACCTCCGGGACTAGCGGGGCCCAATGAGCAGTTCTTC. The chain links TRBV7-2 to TRBJ2-1; 13 bases align to TRBD2. CDR1 is SGHTA and CDR2 is FQGNSA in the germline V gene. Unmatched junction bases numbered 8, after V lost 6 bases and J lost 6 bases. CDR3 length: 16 residues.

The rearrangement links TRBV7-9 to TRBJ1-1, with D possibly matching TRBD1 (5 bases). This CDR3 is 15 amino acids long. V gave up 0 bases and J gave up 1 base, with 9 bases separating them. Germline V gene data show CDR1 as SEHNR and CDR2 as FQNEAQ (reference sequence). CDR3 nucleotides: TGTGCCAGCAGCTTAGCGGCAGGGCGGAACACTGAAGCTTTCTTT. This sequence encodes CASSLAAGRNTEAFF. Combining the CDR3 with reference TRBV7-9 and TRBJ1-1 gives the whole variable domain DTGVSQNPRHKITKRGQNVTFRCDPISEHNRLYWYRQTLGQGPEFLTYFQNEAQLEKSRLLSDRFSAERPKGSFSTLEIQRTEQGDSAMYLCASSLAAGRNTEAFFGQGTRLTVV.

The chain recombines TRBV6-6 with TRBJ1-6; weak D call: TRBD1 (5 bases). V shed 7 bases and J shed 8 bases, with 12 bases lying between them. The CDR3 consists of 13 residues. The V gene's germline CDR1 is MNHNY and CDR2 SVGAGI (reference sequence). The chain's CDR3 is CASIRGGDSPLHF. Written as DNA, the CDR3 is TGTGCCAGCATCCGTGGGGGGGATTCACCCCTCCACTTT.